This T cell receptor (beta chain) came from a study of patients and donors after allogeneic stem cell transplantation. TCRdb re-analysed the RT-PCR reads in MiXCR, keeping a single row per CDR3 protein. The sample yields roughly 8,400 distinct CDR3 sequences, roughly 4.3% seen once. In its sample, this clonotype was seen many times. V shed 7 bases and J 3 bases; nucleotides not matched to a gene: 12. The CDR3 spans 16 residues. The germline gives CDR1 SEHNR, CDR2 FQNEAQ (reference sequence). This clonotype originated in a human donor who was either an allogeneic HSCT recipient or a stem cell or donor lymphocyte infusion donor (not recorded which). It is not recorded whose cells these are; they may come from a transplant donor. The chain combines TRBV7-9 with TRBJ2-5; 9 bases are shared with TRBD2. The sequenced sample consisted of blood, either unsorted or a sorted T cell fraction (not recorded which). In DNA form, the CDR3 reads TGTGCCAGCACCCCCTGGGGGCGGGAGGGGAAAGAGACCCAGTACTTC. This translates into CASTPWGREGKETQYF.